This passage covers 29 T cell receptor beta chains from one sample sequenced in a study of cytomegalovirus exposure and HLA in healthy donors. In the PCR, 60 Vbeta and 13 Jbeta primers were used. Assay: immunoSEQ multiplex PCR; the TCRdb copy retains only in-frame clones and omits some. This table has fewer than 100,000 clones, around 73% appearing once. Sequencing was performed on PBMCs. The receptors were gathered from a woman aged 35 to 49 in good health and CMV-seropositive.

The chain carries TRBV9 and TRBJ2-7; 8 bases line up with TRBD2. Germline lookup yields CDR1 SGDLS and CDR2 YYNGEE. The trim removed 0 bases at V and 2 bases at J, leaving 4 bases unmatched. The CDR3 has 15 amino acids. The CDR3 protein is CASSVEPGRAYEQYF. DNA of the CDR3: TGTGCCAGCAGCGTAGAGCCCGGGAGGGCCTACGAGCAGTACTTC. The entire variable domain, with the rest obtained from reference TRBV9 and TRBJ2-7, is as follows: DSGVTQTPKHLITATGQRVTLRCSPRSGDLSVYWYQQSLDQGLQFLIQYYNGEERAKGNILERFSAQQFPDLHSELNLSSLELGDSALYFCASSVEPGRAYEQYFGPGTRLTVT.

V and J are TRBV10-3 and TRBJ2-5; 16 nucleotides line up with TRBD2. The CDR3 runs to 19 residues. Germline lookup yields CDR1 ENHRY and CDR2 SYGVKD. V gave up 3 bases and J gave up 3 bases; unmatched junction bases: 10. Written as DNA, the CDR3 is TGTGCCATCAGTGACTCCGCGGGACTAGCGGGAGGGAGGGAAGAGACCCAGTACTTC. It yields the protein CAISDSAGLAGGREETQYF.

CDR3 sequence: CASSLQGFDEQYF. The CDR3 DNA follows: TGTGCCAGCAGCTTACAGGGGTTCGACGAGCAGTACTTC. The genes are TRBV11-3 and TRBJ2-7; tentatively, D is TRBD1 (6 bases). V shed 2 bases and J shed 5 bases, with 10 bases lying between them. The V gene's germline CDR1 is SGHNT and CDR2 YENEEA. CDR3 length equals 13 residues.

The CDR3 is CAISRTANQETQYF. CDR3 DNA: TGTGCCATCTCCCGGACAGCGAACCAAGAGACCCAGTACTTC. The rearrangement uses TRBV10-3 and TRBJ2-5; D might be TRBD1 (6 bases). CDR1 is ENHRY, CDR2 SYGVKD, per germline. The CDR3 has 14 amino acids. Trimming took off 8 bases at V and 0 bases at J, with 13 bases between the two ends.

This clone was seen just once. The chain carries TRBV7-2 and TRBJ2-3, with D perhaps TRBD2 (6 bases). Germline lookup yields CDR1 SGHTA and CDR2 FQGNSA. Trimming pared 5 bases from V and 2 bases from J, leaving 14 bases between. The CDR3 contains 15 residues. The CDR3 DNA is TGTGCCAGCAGCCCCCGACTAGGACCCACAGATACGCAGTATTTT. Encoded protein: CASSPRLGPTDTQYF.

The table lists this clone with a few counts. V gene TRBV2 combines with J gene TRBJ1-2; 9 positions match TRBD1. The CDR3 has 14 residues. Losses at the gene ends were 6 bases for V and 8 bases for J; bases not matched to a gene: 10. Per the germline V gene, CDR1 is SNHLY and CDR2 is FYNNEI. The CDR3 protein is CASRYRGQTPGYTF. Here the CDR3 DNA reads TGTGCCAGCAGGTACAGGGGGCAGACCCCCGGCTACACCTTC.

The chain combines TRBV29-1 with TRBJ2-6; 7 bases fit TRBD2. Looked up from germline, CDR1 is SQVTM and CDR2 is ANQGSEA. The V and J ends lost 6 bases and 0 bases, in that order; junction bases with no gene match: 2. CDR3 size: 14 residues. The CDR3 bases are TGCAGCGTGAGCGGGGACTCTGGGGCCAACGTCCTGACTTTC. As protein: CSVSGDSGANVLTF.

The CDR3 nucleotides are TGTGCCAGCAGTGGGGGAGGGGGAATAGAGGAGACCCAGTACTTC. Protein: CASSGGGGIEETQYF. V usage is TRBV25-1 and J usage is TRBJ2-5; a weak D match, TRBD2 (7 bases). CDR3 length: 15 amino acids. With 4 bases removed from V and 5 bases from J, the gap between germline ends came to 17 bases. Germline-derived CDR1 and CDR2 are MGHDK and SYGVNS.

This clone has a single count. The chain couples TRBV10-2 to TRBJ1-1, with D possibly TRBD1 on 5 matching bases. The CDR3 covers 16 residues. Trimming took 6 bases from V and 1 from J, leaving 18 bases between them. CDR1 and CDR2 from the germline V gene are WSHSY and SAAADI. The CDR3 is CASSLTGEVRNTEAFF. The CDR3 bases are TGCGCCAGCAGCCTGACGGGGGAAGTGAGGAACACTGAAGCTTTCTTT.

The chain couples TRBV5-1 to TRBJ2-5; 8 bases agree with TRBD1. CDR1 and CDR2 (germline): SGHRS, YFSETQ. CDR3 length: 15 residues. V trimming: 1 base; J trimming: 2 bases; junction bases outside the gene matches: 4. CDR3 in DNA: TGCGCCAGCAGCTTGACAGGGGGGATACAAGAGACCCAGTACTTC. Residues: CASSLTGGIQETQYF.

This chain uses TRBV30 with TRBJ1-1; the D gene is possibly TRBD1 (5 bases). The CDR3 has 13 residues. Trimming pared 0 bases from V and 11 bases from J, leaving 16 bases between. CDR1 is GTSNPN and CDR2 is SVGIG in the germline V gene (reference sequence). CDR3 DNA sequence: TGTGCCTGGAGTGTACGTGGAGGGCGGGGGGCTTTCTTT. It codes for CAWSVRGGRGAFF.

This clone was found a few times. The chain has TRBV5-1 and TRBJ2-1; 13 bases are a match to TRBD2. The CDR3 length is 18 residues. CDR1 and CDR2 (germline): SGHRS, YFSETQ. V dropped 7 bases and J dropped 0; count of bases not matched to a gene: 10. CDR3 region: CASSKTSGGTHSYNEQFF. The CDR3 DNA follows: TGCGCCAGCTCAAAGACTAGCGGGGGGACCCACTCCTACAATGAGCAGTTCTTC.

The genes are TRBV19 and TRBJ1-2, with TRBD1 as a possible D gene (5 bases). V lost 5 bases to trimming and J lost 0 bases, with 10 bases between them. This CDR3 is built from 14 residues. CDR1 and CDR2 from the germline V gene are LNHDA and SQIVND (reference sequence). CDR3 nucleotides: TGTGCCAGTAGTCGGATAGGGGCTAACTATGGCTACACCTTC. Translating it yields CASSRIGANYGYTF. Drawing the rest from reference TRBV19 and TRBJ1-2, the complete variable domain is DGGITQSPKYLFRKEGQNVTLSCEQNLNHDAMYWYRQDPGQGLRLIYYSQIVNDFQKGDIAEGYSVSREKKESFPLTVTSAQKNPTAFYLCASSRIGANYGYTFGSGTRLTVV.

A single count supports this clone. The V gene is TRBV9, the J gene TRBJ2-5; D remains unclear. Deletions cut 5 bases from V and 5 bases from J, with 19 bases between. Per the germline V gene, CDR1 is SGDLS and CDR2 is YYNGEE. This CDR3 contains 15 residues. CDR3 sequence: CASRATLGAGETQYF. The CDR3 region has the DNA TGTGCCAGCAGAGCGACCTTAGGCGCCGGCGAGACCCAGTACTTC.

The V call is TRBV27, the J call TRBJ2-7; 10 nucleotides line up with TRBD1. The V segment lost 6 bases and the J segment 3 bases; nucleotides outside the gene matches: 8. Germline assignment: CDR1 MNHEY and CDR2 SMNVEV (reference sequence). This CDR3 is 15 amino acids long. The CDR3 nucleotides read TGTGCCAGCAGAACCGGGACAGGGGCGTTCTACGAGCAGTACTTC. Translated, it gives CASRTGTGAFYEQYF.

The chain carries TRBV14 and TRBJ1-4, with D unresolved. The CDR3 is 13 residues long. V lost 4 bases and J 4 bases, leaving 7 bases between the germline ends. Germline values: CDR1 SGHDN, CDR2 FVKESK. For the CDR3, the DNA is TGTGCCAGCAGCCCCGGGGTTAATGAAAAACTGTTTTTT. It translates to CASSPGVNEKLFF.

The chain links TRBV27 to TRBJ2-3, with unresolved D. The V and J ends lost 5 bases and 2 bases respectively, with 8 bases between them. The CDR3 is 13 amino acids. The germline CDR1 and CDR2 sequences are MNHEY and SMNVEV (reference sequence). CDR3 DNA: TGTGCCAGCAGTATCCGAGACACAGATACGCAGTATTTT. This encodes CASSIRDTDTQYF.

The gene calls are TRBV2 and TRBJ2-3, with TRBD2 as a possible D gene (6 bases). CDR3 size: 16 residues. The V end lost 6 bases, the J end lost 3 bases, and 19 bases lay between the germline ends. Germline-derived CDR1 and CDR2 are SNHLY and FYNNEI. CDR3 DNA sequence: TGTGCCAGCAGGGGATCGACATGGGGGGTGACAGATACGCAGTATTTT. This translates into CASRGSTWGVTDTQYF.

V gene TRBV28 combines with J gene TRBJ2-1; D might be TRBD1 (5 bases). Trimming removed 2 bases from V and 9 bases from J, with 17 bases in between. From germline, CDR1 is MDHEN and CDR2 SYDVKM. This CDR3 spans 15 amino acids. The CDR3 sequence is CASSLASPQGTEQFF. DNA of the CDR3: TGTGCCAGCAGTTTAGCCTCGCCTCAGGGCACTGAGCAGTTCTTC.

This clone was found a few times. The chain combines TRBV5-6 with TRBJ1-2; TRBD1 is a possible D gene (5 bases). There are 14 residues in the CDR3. V was trimmed by 4 bases and J by 3 bases, leaving 13 bases between them. Germline CDR1 is SGHDT and CDR2 is YYEEEE. CDR3: CASSGSGGDYGYTF. The CDR3 region has the DNA TGTGCCAGCAGCGGTTCGGGGGGGGACTATGGCTACACCTTC.

The chain is built from TRBV5-6 and TRBJ1-2; D is ambiguous. Germline V CDR1 and CDR2: SGHDT, YYEEEE. V shed 0 bases and J shed 10 bases, with 16 bases lying between them. This CDR3 region has 14 residues. The CDR3 loop is CASSLGGDVGTYTF. The DNA for the CDR3 is TGTGCCAGCAGCTTGGGAGGTGATGTCGGTACCTACACCTTC.

The V call is TRBV9, the J call TRBJ2-2; the D gene is possibly TRBD2 (6 bases). The V end was cut by 4 bases, the J end by 4 bases, with 14 bases between. This CDR3 has 15 amino acids. CDR1 SGDLS and CDR2 YYNGEE come from the germline V gene. The CDR3 DNA reads as TGTGCCAGCAGCACCCGACTAGAAGGCACCGGGGAGCTGTTTTTT. Translated: CASSTRLEGTGELFF.

This rearrangement joins TRBV5-1 to TRBJ1-6; the match to TRBD1 covers 10 bases. The CDR3 sequence is 15 residues long. After removal of 0 bases from V and 13 bases from J, the junction contained 7 bases not matched to a gene. CDR1 SGHRS and CDR2 YFSETQ come from the germline V gene. The DNA of the CDR3 is TGCGCCAGCAGCTTGGACGGGACAGGGGAAAGGCCCCTCCACTTT. Protein sequence: CASSLDGTGERPLHF.

The CDR3 DNA reads TGTGCCAGCAGTCCGCGACAGGGGGCCTACGAGCAGTACTTC. As protein: CASSPRQGAYEQYF. This chain links TRBV27 with TRBJ2-7; 9 bases are shared with TRBD1. CDR1 MNHEY and CDR2 SMNVEV come from the germline V gene (reference sequence). V lost 5 bases, J lost 2 bases, and 4 bases stayed unmatched. CDR3 length: 14 residues.

The rearrangement joins TRBV6-1 to TRBJ2-2; TRBD2 is a possible D gene (6 bases). The CDR3 contains 15 residues. CDR1 is MNHNS, CDR2 SASEGT, per germline. CDR3 DNA: TGTGCACATAATTCGGGAGCCACTAGCACCGGGGAGCTGTTTTTT. Translation gives CAHNSGATSTGELFF.

This clone was seen just once. CDR3 nucleotide sequence: TGTGCCAGCAAGTCTGGGGGCAGCAATCAGCCCCAGCATTTT. It specifies CASKSGGSNQPQHF. V usage is TRBV6-1 and J usage is TRBJ1-5; weak D call: TRBD1 (6 bases). From germline, CDR1 is MNHNS and CDR2 SASEGT. Deletions cut 7 bases from V and 1 base from J, with 11 bases between. The CDR3 loop spans 14 amino acids.

This chain joins TRBV28 and TRBJ2-7, with a tentative D call TRBD1 (6 bases). Trimming removed 7 bases at V and 0 bases at J, with 16 bases between. This CDR3 comprises 15 residues. The V gene's germline CDR1 is MDHEN and CDR2 SYDVKM. The CDR3 DNA follows: TGTGCCAGCATGGTCCCGGGACACAGCTCCTACGAGCAGTACTTC. It translates to CASMVPGHSSYEQYF.

The chain joins TRBV10-2 to TRBJ2-7, with 13 bases matching TRBD2. V dropped 1 base and J dropped 6; count of bases not matched to a gene: 6. CDR1 WSHSY and CDR2 SAAADI come from the germline V gene. The CDR3 totals 16 residues. The CDR3 sequence: CASSELSLAGGREQYF. For the CDR3, the DNA is TGCGCCAGCAGTGAGTTATCACTAGCGGGAGGGCGCGAGCAGTACTTC.

A single count supports this clone. The chain has TRBV7-8 and TRBJ1-4; maybe TRBD1 (5 bases). Trimming left V 2 bases short and J 7 bases short, with 14 bases between. The CDR3 runs to 15 residues. Germline lookup yields CDR1 SGHVS and CDR2 FQNEAQ. This chain's CDR3 is CASSLSRDSSEKLFF. The CDR3 DNA is TGTGCCAGCAGCTTATCCCGGGACTCTAGTGAAAAACTGTTTTTT.